These 20 T cell receptor beta chains were all obtained from the same sample, sequenced in a study of beta chain features in type 1 diabetes. The investigators reverse transcribed all of the isolated RNA, so they sequenced expressed TCRB transcripts. Produced via immunoSEQ multiplex PCR; TCRdb's table is partial and in-frame only. In the table there are 350,000 or so clones, about 19% of which are singletons. Source material: naive CD4+ T cells from blood. These receptors came from a woman in her late teens or twenties in good health.

This clone has a handful of counts. The CDR3 DNA is TGTGCCAGTAGTACGGACAGGGCCAATTCACCCCTCCACTTT. Residues: CASSTDRANSPLHF. This chain joins TRBV19 and TRBJ1-6, with TRBD1 matching 8 bases. Per the germline V gene, CDR1 is LNHDA and CDR2 is SQIVND (reference sequence). V shed 4 bases and J 7 bases; nucleotides not matched to a gene: 3. The CDR3 extends over 14 amino acids.

The chain uses TRBV9 and TRBJ2-7, with D possibly being TRBD1 (5 bases). The germline CDR1 and CDR2 sequences are SGDLS and YYNGEE. The CDR3 extends over 13 amino acids. V was cut by 3 bases and J by 6 bases, with 13 bases left in between. CDR3 nucleotide sequence: TGTGCCAGCAGCGAGACACAGGTTGGCGAGCAGTACTTC. Translation: CASSETQVGEQYF. Complete variable domain (other parts from reference TRBV9 and TRBJ2-7): DSGVTQTPKHLITATGQRVTLRCSPRSGDLSVYWYQQSLDQGLQFLIQYYNGEERAKGNILERFSAQQFPDLHSELNLSSLELGDSALYFCASSETQVGEQYFGPGTRLTVT.

This clone was picked up a small number of times. The chain links TRBV18 to TRBJ1-4; D remains ambiguous. The length of the CDR3 is 14 residues. Trimming left V 3 bases short and J 7 bases short, with 12 bases between. Germline V gene sequence: CDR1 KGHSH, CDR2 LQKENI. CDR3 residues: CASSPEQSIEKLFF. The DNA of the CDR3 is TGTGCCAGCTCACCGGAACAGAGCATTGAAAAACTGTTTTTT.

This clone has only a few counts. V gene TRBV30 combines with J gene TRBJ1-1; D not resolved. This CDR3 contains 14 residues. Germline CDR1 is GTSNPN and CDR2 is SVGIG (reference sequence). Trimming took off 3 bases at V and 0 bases at J, with 11 bases between the two ends. The CDR3 bases are TGTGCCTGGAGGAGGCAGCTGCTGAACACTGAAGCTTTCTTT. Its translation is CAWRRQLLNTEAFF.

This clone was found a few times. The rearrangement links TRBV6-5 to TRBJ2-5, with TRBD1 identical over 7 bases. This CDR3 is 12 amino acids long. The J segment lost 2 bases and the V segment lost 10 bases, leaving 4 bases of the junction unmatched. CDR1 is MNHEY, CDR2 SVGAGI, per germline. The CDR3 region is CATSRGQETQYF. The DNA of the CDR3 is TGTGCCACCTCCAGGGGGCAAGAGACCCAGTACTTC.

The V call is TRBV2, the J call TRBJ1-1, with TRBD1 matching over 12 bases. V dropped 8 bases and J dropped 4; count of bases not matched to a gene: 8. This CDR3 region has 15 residues. Germline V gene sequence: CDR1 SNHLY, CDR2 FYNNEI. Here the CDR3 reads CASLRGTGGGTEAFF. The CDR3 DNA follows: TGTGCCAGCCTAAGGGGGACAGGGGGCGGCACTGAAGCTTTCTTT.

This clone was picked up a small number of times. V and J are TRBV2 and TRBJ2-1; 10 positions match TRBD2. Germline-derived CDR1 and CDR2 are SNHLY and FYNNEI. V dropped 3 bases and J dropped 7; count of bases not matched to a gene: 3. The CDR3 has 14 residues. CDR3 coding DNA: TGTGCCAGCAGTGATCCTAGCGGGAGTAATGAGCAGTTCTTC. This encodes CASSDPSGSNEQFF.

This chain links TRBV29-1 with TRBJ2-5, with 11 bases fitting TRBD2. The CDR3 runs 14 residues. CDR1 SQVTM and CDR2 ANQGSEA come from the germline V gene. Trimming at V came to 7 bases and at J to 2 bases, leaving 6 bases not matched to a gene. The CDR3 reads CSAGLAGGQETQYF. In DNA form, the CDR3 reads TGCAGCGCCGGTTTAGCGGGGGGGCAAGAGACCCAGTACTTC. Variable domain in full (rest from reference TRBV29-1 and TRBJ2-5): SAVISQKPSRDICQRGTSLTIQCQVDSQVTMMFWYRQQPGQSLTLIATANQGSEATYESGFVIDKFPISRPNLTFSTLTVSNMSPEDSSIYLCSAGLAGGQETQYFGPGTRLLVL.

The rearrangement joins TRBV20-1 to TRBJ1-2, with D unresolved. The CDR3 loop spans 11 amino acids. CDR1 is DFQATT, CDR2 SNEGSKA, per germline (reference sequence). CDR3 loop: CSGSQARGYTF. The CDR3, as DNA: TGCAGCGGATCGCAGGCAAGAGGCTACACCTTC.

This clone was recorded a few times. J is TRBJ1-5 and V is TRBV7-9; D gene ambiguous. The CDR3 runs to 13 residues. Deletions cut 3 bases from V and 8 bases from J, with 11 bases between. Germline values: CDR1 SEHNR, CDR2 FQNEAQ (reference sequence). CDR3 region: CASSFGQFEPQHF. DNA of the CDR3: TGTGCCAGCAGCTTTGGTCAGTTTGAGCCCCAGCATTTT. Supplemented by reference TRBV7-9 and TRBJ1-5, the full variable domain reads DTGVSQNPRHKITKRGQNVTFRCDPISEHNRLYWYRQTLGQGPEFLTYFQNEAQLEKSRLLSDRFSAERPKGSFSTLEIQRTEQGDSAMYLCASSFGQFEPQHFGDGTRLSIL.

This clone was observed a handful of times. V and J are TRBV30 and TRBJ1-2, with 11 bases identical to TRBD1. The CDR3 loop spans 13 amino acids. V gave up 4 bases and J gave up 10 bases; unmatched junction bases: 8. The germline gives CDR1 GTSNPN, CDR2 SVGIG (reference sequence). DNA for the CDR3: TGTGCCTGGACCTCAGGGGACAGGGGGGTCTACACCTTC. It is translated as CAWTSGDRGVYTF. Looking up the rest from reference TRBV30 and TRBJ1-2 gives the full variable domain: SQTIHQWPATLVQPVGSPLSLECTVEGTSNPNLYWYRQAAGRGLQLLFYSVGIGQISSEVPQNLSASRPQDRQFILSSKKLLLSDSGFYLCAWTSGDRGVYTFGSGTRLTVV.

This clone was counted only a few times. V usage is TRBV4-1 and J usage is TRBJ2-5; D possibly corresponds to TRBD2 (5 bases). CDR1 and CDR2 from the germline V gene are MGHRA and YSYEKL. Trimming pared 1 base from V and 5 bases from J, leaving 17 bases between. The CDR3 runs 16 residues. The CDR3 DNA follows: TGCGCCAGCAGCCAAGTAAGGGTGGGAAGCGGTGAGACCCAGTACTTC. This sequence encodes CASSQVRVGSGETQYF.

This clone was detected a few times. This sample includes further DNA sequences coding for the same CDR3. V is TRBV2 and J is TRBJ1-2; D remains ambiguous. V lost 3 bases and J lost 4, with 6 bases in between. CDR1 and CDR2 (germline): SNHLY, FYNNEI. The CDR3 is 12 amino acids. As DNA, the CDR3 is TGTGCCAGCAGTGAGAACAGCTATGGCTACACCTTC. Its translation is CASSENSYGYTF.

The chain joins TRBV7-8 to TRBJ2-7, with 7 bases fitting TRBD2. The CDR3 has 17 residues. V shed 5 bases, J shed 5 bases, and the junction held 18 bases outside the gene matches. Germline loops: CDR1 SGHVS, CDR2 FQNEAQ. In nucleotides, the CDR3 is TGTGCCAGCAGCGCCGGCTGGGCGGGAGTCCGGGGACACGAGCAGTACTTC. This codes for CASSAGWAGVRGHEQYF. The whole variable domain, filled in from reference TRBV7-8 and TRBJ2-7, reads GAGVSQSPRYKVAKRGQDVALRCDPISGHVSLFWYQQALGQGPEFLTYFQNEAQLDKSGLPSDRFFAERPEGSVSTLKIQRTQQEDSAVYLCASSAGWAGVRGHEQYFGPGTRLTVT.

To note about this clone: Germline is not matched at one junction end, which may reflect a read error. V usage is TRBV7-2 and J usage is TRBJ1-2, with D tentatively TRBD1 (5 bases). The germline V gene encodes CDR1 SGHTA and CDR2 FQGNSA. The CDR3 is made up of 11 amino acids. This chain's CDR3 is CASSAQQEPFF. CDR3 in DNA: TGTGCCAGCAGCGCCCAACAGGAGCCCTTCTTC. The full variable domain, with the rest looked up from reference TRBV7-2 and TRBJ1-2, is GAGVSQSPSNKVTEKGKDVELRCDPISGHTALYWYRQSLGQGLEFLIYFQGNSAPDKSGLPSDRFSAERTGGSVSTLTIQRTQQEDSAVYLCASSAQQEPFFGSGTRLTVV.

The CDR3: CAWSTGLAGVRNEQFF. For the CDR3, the DNA is TGTGCCTGGAGTACGGGACTAGCGGGAGTGCGCAATGAGCAGTTCTTC. The rearrangement joins TRBV30 to TRBJ2-1; TRBD2 matches 14 bases. The trim removed 2 bases at V and 6 bases at J, leaving 6 bases unmatched. This CDR3 is 16 amino acids long. Germline V CDR1 and CDR2: GTSNPN, SVGIG (reference sequence).

This clone was seen a few times. J is TRBJ1-1 and V is TRBV5-5; 7 positions match TRBD1. V gave up 4 bases and J gave up 3 bases; unmatched junction bases: 21. This CDR3 contains 19 residues. The germline gives CDR1 SGHKS, CDR2 YYEKEE (reference sequence). The CDR3 sequence is CASSPATPPTGVVDTEAFF. CDR3 coding DNA: TGTGCCAGCAGCCCTGCAACACCACCAACAGGGGTTGTCGACACTGAAGCTTTCTTT.

The genes are TRBV4-2 and TRBJ1-5; possible D gene TRBD1, 5 bases. V lost 0 bases, J lost 2 bases, and 5 bases lay in between. CDR1 and CDR2 (germline): LGHNA, YNFKEQ. CDR3 size: 14 residues. The CDR3 coding sequence is TGTGCCAGCAGCCAAGACAGGGGCAATCAGCCCCAGCATTTT. This gives the protein CASSQDRGNQPQHF.

The chain recombines TRBV9 with TRBJ2-5; 10 bases map to TRBD2. Losses at the gene ends were 4 bases for V and 5 bases for J; bases not matched to a gene: 11. Germline V lookup: CDR1 SGDLS, CDR2 YYNGEE. This CDR3 is 16 amino acids long. The CDR3 protein is CASSPVAGGFLETQYF. CDR3 coding DNA: TGTGCCAGCAGCCCCGTAGCGGGAGGATTCTTGGAGACCCAGTACTTC. The full variable domain, with the rest looked up from reference TRBV9 and TRBJ2-5, is DSGVTQTPKHLITATGQRVTLRCSPRSGDLSVYWYQQSLDQGLQFLIQYYNGEERAKGNILERFSAQQFPDLHSELNLSSLELGDSALYFCASSPVAGGFLETQYFGPGTRLLVL.

This clone was recorded a few times. The chain uses TRBV5-1 and TRBJ2-1, with unresolved D. V lost 0 bases to trimming and J lost 6 bases, with 10 bases between them. The CDR3 is 14 residues long. The germline V gene encodes CDR1 SGHRS and CDR2 YFSETQ. The CDR3 region is CASSLDQTGNEQFF. CDR3 coding DNA: TGCGCCAGCAGCTTGGATCAGACGGGCAATGAGCAGTTCTTC.